A selection of T cell receptor beta chains follows, all from one sample in a study of blood T cell repertoires in COVID-19. The assay was immunoSEQ multiplex PCR, and TCRdb's table has in-frame clones only and misses some. The repertoire holds around 140,000 clones, with under 90% as singletons. The sequenced sample was peripheral blood. Every receptor here comes from a man between 70 and 80 years old who had recovered from COVID-19. CDR3s include the opening cysteine and the closing phenylalanine or tryptophan.

TRBV19 | CASSIGTGGSRSGNTIYF
TRBV30 | CAWSFPRGIGNTIYF
TRBV7-9 | CASSIGSNEQYF
TRBV15 | CAAAGGTGGFYEQYF
TRBV2 | CASTPWASGRGRNNEQFF
TRBV3-1/TRBV3-2 | CASSREMDSGLPYEQYF
TRBV10-3 | CAIRETSYNTDTQYF
TRBV6-2/TRBV6-3 | CASSPDSVTDTQYF
TRBV30 | CAWNLRGGNQPQHF
TRBV27 | CASSAGQTNSPLHF
TRBV5-6 | CASSWAPDSYEQYF